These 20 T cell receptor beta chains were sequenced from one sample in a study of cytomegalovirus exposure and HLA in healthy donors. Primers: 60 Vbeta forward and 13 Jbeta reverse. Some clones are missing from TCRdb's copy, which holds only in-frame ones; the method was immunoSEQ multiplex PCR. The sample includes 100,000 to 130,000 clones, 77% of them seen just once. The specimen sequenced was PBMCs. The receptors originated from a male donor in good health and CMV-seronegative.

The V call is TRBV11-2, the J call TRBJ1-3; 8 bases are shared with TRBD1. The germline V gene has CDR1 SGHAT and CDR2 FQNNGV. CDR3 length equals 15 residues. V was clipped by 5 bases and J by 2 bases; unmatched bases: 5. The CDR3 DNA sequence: TGTGCCAGCAGCAACATACAGGGGGCTGGAAACACCATATATTTT. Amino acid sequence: CASSNIQGAGNTIYF.

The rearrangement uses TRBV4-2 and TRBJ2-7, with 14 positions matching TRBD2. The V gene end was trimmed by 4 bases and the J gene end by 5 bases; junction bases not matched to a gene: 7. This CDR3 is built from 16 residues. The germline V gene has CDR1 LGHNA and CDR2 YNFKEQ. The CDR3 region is CASSLGLAGDKNEQYF. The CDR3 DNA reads TGTGCCAGCAGCCTGGGACTAGCGGGAGATAAGAACGAGCAGTACTTC.

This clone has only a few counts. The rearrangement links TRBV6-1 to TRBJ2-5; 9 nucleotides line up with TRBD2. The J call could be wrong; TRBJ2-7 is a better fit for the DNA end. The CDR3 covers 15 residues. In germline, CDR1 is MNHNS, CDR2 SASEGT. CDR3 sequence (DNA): TGTGCCAGCAGTGAAGAAGCGGGAGGCTCCTACGAGCAGTACTTC. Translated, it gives CASSEEAGGSYEQYF.

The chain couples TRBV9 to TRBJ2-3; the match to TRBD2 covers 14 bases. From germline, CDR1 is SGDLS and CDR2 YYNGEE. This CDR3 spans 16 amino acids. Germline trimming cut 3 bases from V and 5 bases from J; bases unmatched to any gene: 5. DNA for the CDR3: TGTGCCAGCAGCGCAGGACTAGCGGGAGGACGAGATACGCAGTATTTT. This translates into CASSAGLAGGRDTQYF.

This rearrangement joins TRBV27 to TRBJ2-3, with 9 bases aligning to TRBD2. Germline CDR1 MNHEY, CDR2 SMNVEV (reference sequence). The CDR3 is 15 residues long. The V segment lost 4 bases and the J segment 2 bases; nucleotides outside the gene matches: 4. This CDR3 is CASSWSGRNTDTQYF. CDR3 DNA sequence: TGTGCCAGCAGTTGGAGCGGGAGGAACACAGATACGCAGTATTTT.

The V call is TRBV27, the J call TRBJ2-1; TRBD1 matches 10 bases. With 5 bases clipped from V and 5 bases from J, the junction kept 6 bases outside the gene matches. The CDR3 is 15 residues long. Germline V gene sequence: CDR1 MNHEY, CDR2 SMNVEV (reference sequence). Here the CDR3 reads CASSSDRGRNNEQFF. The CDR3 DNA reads TGTGCCAGCAGTAGCGACAGGGGGCGAAACAATGAGCAGTTCTTC.

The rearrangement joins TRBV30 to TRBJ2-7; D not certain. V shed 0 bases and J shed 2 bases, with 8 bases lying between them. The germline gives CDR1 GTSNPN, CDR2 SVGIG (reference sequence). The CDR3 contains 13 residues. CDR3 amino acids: CAWSVRVTYEQYF. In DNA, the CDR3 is TGTGCCTGGAGTGTACGGGTTACCTACGAGCAGTACTTC.

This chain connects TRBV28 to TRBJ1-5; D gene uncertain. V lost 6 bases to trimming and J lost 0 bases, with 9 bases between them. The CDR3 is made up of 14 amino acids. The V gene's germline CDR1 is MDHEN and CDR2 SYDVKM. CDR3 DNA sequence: TGTGCCAGCAGGGATACAGCTAGCAATCAGCCCCAGCATTTT. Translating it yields CASRDTASNQPQHF.

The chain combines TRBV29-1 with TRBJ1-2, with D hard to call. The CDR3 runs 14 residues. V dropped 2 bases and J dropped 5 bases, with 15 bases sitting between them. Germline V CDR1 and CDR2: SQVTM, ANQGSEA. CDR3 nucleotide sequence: TGCAGCGTTGAACGTCGGCAGGCAAAGTATGGCTACACCTTC. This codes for CSVERRQAKYGYTF.

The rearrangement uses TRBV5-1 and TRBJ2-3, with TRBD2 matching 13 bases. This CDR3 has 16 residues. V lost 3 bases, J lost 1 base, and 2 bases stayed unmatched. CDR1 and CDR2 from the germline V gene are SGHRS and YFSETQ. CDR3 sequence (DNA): TGCGCCAGCAGCTGGACTAGCGGGAGAGGCACAGATACGCAGTATTTT. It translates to CASSWTSGRGTDTQYF.

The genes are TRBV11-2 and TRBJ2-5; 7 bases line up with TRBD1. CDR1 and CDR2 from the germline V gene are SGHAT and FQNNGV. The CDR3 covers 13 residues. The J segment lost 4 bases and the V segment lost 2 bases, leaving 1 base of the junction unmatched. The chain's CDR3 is CASSLNRGETQYF. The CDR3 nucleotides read TGTGCCAGCAGCTTAAACAGGGGAGAGACCCAGTACTTC.

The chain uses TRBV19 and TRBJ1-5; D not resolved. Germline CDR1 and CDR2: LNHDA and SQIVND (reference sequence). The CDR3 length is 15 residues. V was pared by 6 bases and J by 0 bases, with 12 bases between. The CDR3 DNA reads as TGTGCCAGTAGACGCGAGGGCTATAGCAATCAGCCCCAGCATTTT. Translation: CASRREGYSNQPQHF.

CDR3 in amino acids: CASRAGVNTEAFF. The CDR3 bases are TGTGCCAGCAGAGCCGGAGTGAACACTGAAGCTTTCTTT. The chain carries TRBV6-1 and TRBJ1-1; D gene uncertain. This CDR3 contains 13 residues. The V end was cut by 6 bases, the J end by 0 bases, with 8 bases between. Germline values: CDR1 MNHNS, CDR2 SASEGT.

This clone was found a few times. DNA of the CDR3: TGTGCCAGCAGCTTGGGCGGCGGGGGCCAGTACTTC. This encodes CASSLGGGGQYF. The chain employs TRBV5-4 and TRBJ2-5; TRBD2 aligns across 7 bases. This CDR3 comprises 12 residues. V lost 0 bases and J lost 10; bases outside the gene matches: 3. Germline assignment: CDR1 SGHNT and CDR2 YYREEE (reference sequence).

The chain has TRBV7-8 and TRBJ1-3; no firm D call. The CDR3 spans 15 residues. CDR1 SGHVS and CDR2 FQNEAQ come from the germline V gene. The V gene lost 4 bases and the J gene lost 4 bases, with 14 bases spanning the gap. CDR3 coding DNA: TGTGCCAGCAGCTCCGGTGCAGGAACAGGAAACACCATATATTTT. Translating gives CASSSGAGTGNTIYF. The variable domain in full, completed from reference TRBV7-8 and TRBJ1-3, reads GAGVSQSPRYKVAKRGQDVALRCDPISGHVSLFWYQQALGQGPEFLTYFQNEAQLDKSGLPSDRFFAERPEGSVSTLKIQRTQQEDSAVYLCASSSGAGTGNTIYFGEGSWLTVV.

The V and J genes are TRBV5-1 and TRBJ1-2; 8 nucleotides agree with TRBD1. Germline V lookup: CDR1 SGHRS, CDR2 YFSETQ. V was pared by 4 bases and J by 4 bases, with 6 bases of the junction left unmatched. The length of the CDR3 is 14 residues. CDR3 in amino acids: CASSLQGAPYGYTF. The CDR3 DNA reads TGCGCCAGCAGCCTGCAGGGGGCTCCCTATGGCTACACCTTC.

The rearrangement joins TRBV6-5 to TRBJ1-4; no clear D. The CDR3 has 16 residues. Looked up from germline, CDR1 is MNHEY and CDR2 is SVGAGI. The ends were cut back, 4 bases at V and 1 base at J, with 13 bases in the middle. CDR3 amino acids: CASSFQARVTNEKLFF. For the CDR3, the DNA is TGTGCCAGCAGTTTCCAGGCACGAGTAACTAATGAAAAACTGTTTTTT.

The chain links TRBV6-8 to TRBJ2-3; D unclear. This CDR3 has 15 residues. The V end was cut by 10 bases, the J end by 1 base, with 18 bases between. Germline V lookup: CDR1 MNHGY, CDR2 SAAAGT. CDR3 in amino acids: CATKYSAPGTDTQYF. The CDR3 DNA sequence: TGTGCCACGAAATACAGTGCCCCTGGCACAGATACGCAGTATTTT.

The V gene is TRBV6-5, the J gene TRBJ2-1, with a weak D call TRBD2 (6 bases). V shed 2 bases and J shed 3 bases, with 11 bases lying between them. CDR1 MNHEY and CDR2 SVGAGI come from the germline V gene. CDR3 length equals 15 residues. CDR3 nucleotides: TGTGCCAGCAGTTACGGAGGGGATCTCTACAATGAGCAGTTCTTC. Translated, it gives CASSYGGDLYNEQFF.

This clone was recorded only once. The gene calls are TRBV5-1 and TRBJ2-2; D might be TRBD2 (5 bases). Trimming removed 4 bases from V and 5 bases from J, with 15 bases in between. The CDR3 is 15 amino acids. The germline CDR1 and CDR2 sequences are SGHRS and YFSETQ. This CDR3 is CASSPERVGTGELFF. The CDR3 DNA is TGCGCCAGCAGCCCGGAGAGGGTGGGGACCGGGGAGCTGTTTTTT.